This TCR beta chain was sequenced during a study of control samples from healthy donors and cancer patients. The method was immunoSEQ multiplex PCR; TCRdb's version includes in-frame clones alone and lacks a portion of them. The data show approximately 94,000 clones, about 88% seen once. The CDR3 extends over 15 amino acids. V was clipped by 5 bases and J by 2 bases, with 13 bases between them. Germline CDR1 is SGHNT and CDR2 is YENEEA. Sequencing used blood. This receptor was obtained from a woman aged 50 to 65 in good health. V usage is TRBV11-3 and J usage is TRBJ1-3; D is unresolved. CDR3 sequence reads: CASSPFGTAGNTIYF. CDR3 bases: TGTGCCAGCAGCCCCTTTGGAACGGCTGGAAACACCATATATTTT.